Listed here are 15 T cell receptor beta chains from one sample, sequenced in a study of cytomegalovirus exposure and HLA in healthy donors. Primers included in the PCR were 60 Vbeta and 13 Jbeta primers. Data came from immunoSEQ multiplex PCR; TCRdb stores just in-frame clones and leaves some out. The sample lists about 160,000 clones; 80% were seen once. Sequencing was done on a sample of PBMCs. The receptors stem from a woman between 45 and 65 years old in good health and CMV-seronegative.

The genes are TRBV7-2 and TRBJ2-3, with TRBD2 matching 8 bases. Germline CDR1 is SGHTA and CDR2 is FQGNSA. V was clipped by 6 bases and J by 1 base; unmatched bases: 0. The CDR3 is made up of 13 amino acids. The CDR3, as DNA: TGTGCCAGCAGGCGGGGGGGCACAGATACGCAGTATTTT. It encodes CASRRGGTDTQYF.

This clone showed up just a few times. The V call is TRBV29-1, the J call TRBJ2-7, with a weak D call TRBD1 (5 bases). Germline CDR1 SQVTM, CDR2 ANQGSEA. CDR3 length equals 13 residues. Trimming took 2 bases from V and 0 from J, leaving 8 bases between them. CDR3 sequence: CSVEIGHSYEQYF. The CDR3 coding sequence is TGCAGCGTTGAAATTGGACACTCCTACGAGCAGTACTTC.

The chain has TRBV23-1 and TRBJ2-1, with a possible D match to TRBD1 (5 bases). TRBV23-1 is annotated as an ORF whose role is uncertain. With 4 bases removed from V and 5 bases from J, the gap between germline ends came to 15 bases. CDR3 size: 15 residues. CDR3 coding DNA: TGCGCCAGCAGTCGGGGCCAGGGCCGGCACAATGAGCAGTTCTTC. It translates to CASSRGQGRHNEQFF.

The V gene is TRBV10-3, the J gene TRBJ2-5; 13 bases are shared with TRBD2. Germline lookup yields CDR1 ENHRY and CDR2 SYGVKD. J was trimmed by 5 bases and V by 9 bases; bases with no gene match: 9. The CDR3 totals 15 residues. CDR3 in amino acids: CAIARPTSGGETQYF. The CDR3 bases are TGTGCCATAGCTAGACCGACTAGCGGGGGGGAGACCCAGTACTTC.

Only a few counts were recorded for this clone. The rearrangement uses TRBV6-5 and TRBJ1-4; the match to TRBD1 covers 9 bases. Germline V lookup: CDR1 MNHEY, CDR2 SVGAGI. The CDR3 extends over 16 amino acids. Losses at the gene ends were 2 bases for V and 8 bases for J; bases not matched to a gene: 9. CDR3 sequence reads: CASSYTGGQGGEKLFF. The CDR3 DNA follows: TGTGCCAGCAGTTACACCGGGGGACAGGGTGGCGAAAAACTGTTTTTT.

This clone appeared a single time. The chain couples TRBV4-2 to TRBJ1-2; a possible D gene is TRBD1 (5 bases). The germline V and J ends were trimmed by 0 bases and 5 bases, with 13 bases remaining between them. The V gene's germline CDR1 is LGHNA and CDR2 YNFKEQ. CDR3 length equals 15 residues. CDR3 bases: TGTGCCAGCAGCCAAGATAGGACAACCCAATATGGCTACACCTTC. Translating gives CASSQDRTTQYGYTF.

The chain links TRBV7-2 to TRBJ2-2, with 11 positions matching TRBD2. Trimming cost V 5 bases and J 3 bases; bases outside gene matches: 2. Looked up from germline, CDR1 is SGHTA and CDR2 is FQGNSA. The CDR3 is 15 amino acids. The CDR3: CASSPLAGDTGELFF. CDR3 DNA sequence: TGTGCCAGCAGCCCACTAGCGGGAGACACCGGGGAGCTGTTTTTT.

The chain carries TRBV14 and TRBJ1-2, with D perhaps TRBD1 (5 bases). This CDR3 spans 13 amino acids. Between the trimmed V and J ends, which lost 1 base and 6 bases, there was a span of 9 bases. CDR1 and CDR2 from the germline V gene are SGHDN and FVKESK. The CDR3 nucleotides are TGTGCCAGCAGCCAAGCCAGGGAGGATGGCTACACCTTC. Its translation is CASSQAREDGYTF.

The V call is TRBV7-3, the J call TRBJ2-3; 9 positions match TRBD2. The CDR3 consists of 15 residues. Germline CDR1 reads SGHTA; CDR2 reads FQGTGA. V lost 5 bases and J lost 2; bases outside the gene matches: 5. The CDR3 here is CASSPVAGDTDTQYF. The CDR3 bases are TGTGCCAGCAGCCCAGTAGCGGGAGACACAGATACGCAGTATTTT.

The gene calls are TRBV29-1 and TRBJ1-4; 7 bases align to TRBD1. The CDR3 spans 16 residues. The ends lost 6 bases at V and 0 bases at J; junction bases unmatched: 10. Germline V gives CDR1 SQVTM, CDR2 ANQGSEA. The CDR3 region has the DNA TGCAGCGTAGACACAGGGGCCGGTGCAACTAATGAAAAACTGTTTTTT. Protein: CSVDTGAGATNEKLFF. The complete variable domain, with remaining parts taken from reference TRBV29-1 and TRBJ1-4, reads SAVISQKPSRDICQRGTSLTIQCQVDSQVTMMFWYRQQPGQSLTLIATANQGSEATYESGFVIDKFPISRPNLTFSTLTVSNMSPEDSSIYLCSVDTGAGATNEKLFFGSGTQLSVL.

The chain combines TRBV2 with TRBJ1-1, with TRBD1 as a possible D gene (5 bases). CDR3 length: 14 amino acids. Germline assignment: CDR1 SNHLY and CDR2 FYNNEI. V lost 10 bases to trimming and J lost 0 bases, with 15 bases between them. This CDR3 is CAIQGENLNTEAFF. The CDR3 DNA sequence: TGTGCCATTCAGGGTGAAAACCTGAACACTGAAGCTTTCTTT.

The rearrangement uses TRBV10-2 and TRBJ1-1; D uncertain. The V gene's germline CDR1 is WSHSY and CDR2 SAAADI. The CDR3 has 13 amino acids. Trimming left V 6 bases short and J 1 base short, with 9 bases between. CDR3 bases: TGCGCCAGCAGCGACAACCGGAACACTGAAGCTTTCTTT. Protein product: CASSDNRNTEAFF.

A single count supports this clone. This chain uses TRBV7-2 with TRBJ2-7; TRBD2 is a possible D gene (6 bases). CDR1 SGHTA and CDR2 FQGNSA come from the germline V gene. The CDR3 is 16 amino acids. V lost 1 base and J lost 2, with 15 bases in between. CDR3 region: CASSLEHGRRTYEQYF. In nucleotides, the CDR3 is TGTGCCAGCAGCTTAGAGCACGGGAGAAGGACCTACGAGCAGTACTTC.

The chain couples TRBV18 to TRBJ2-1; 10 positions match TRBD2. The CDR3 is 16 residues long. Germline V gene lookup returns CDR1 KGHSH and CDR2 LQKENI. J was trimmed by 12 bases and V by 1 base; bases with no gene match: 12. As DNA, the CDR3 is TGTGCCAGCTCACCACTGAGCGGGAGGGCCCCGGGGGGGCAGTTCTTC. It codes for CASSPLSGRAPGGQFF.

This chain connects TRBV5-1 to TRBJ2-1, with TRBD1 matching over 9 bases. The length of the CDR3 is 18 residues. J was trimmed by 2 bases and V by 4 bases; bases with no gene match: 13. CDR1 and CDR2 (germline): SGHRS, YFSETQ. CDR3: CASSTTGTGTWTYNEQFF. The CDR3 bases are TGCGCCAGCAGCACCACCGGGACAGGGACGTGGACCTACAATGAGCAGTTCTTC.